The 27 T cell receptor beta chains below all came from one sample that was sequenced in a study of blood T cells in healthy people across ages. Using a J-beta primer mix together with a sample-barcoded 5' primer, a second PCR was run for 7 to 11 cycles. TCRdb redid the calling of the 5' RACE reads with MiXCR, one entry per CDR3 protein. The sample shows 1.8 million or so distinct CDR3 sequences, approximately 39% of them seen only once. Material for sequencing was blood. The receptors derive from a human donor in good health.

This clonotype came up a few times. This rearrangement joins TRBV4-3 to TRBJ2-3; D call uncertain. Trimming cost V 4 bases and J 3 bases, with 11 bases left between them. In germline, CDR1 is LGHNA, CDR2 YSLEER. The CDR3 is made up of 14 amino acids. The CDR3, as DNA: TGCGCCAGCAGCCCACTACACGGTACAGATACGCAGTATTTT. As protein: CASSPLHGTDTQYF.

As concerns this clonotype: Since no conserved phenylalanine or tryptophan closes the CDR3, a read error is the likely cause. The rearrangement uses TRBV9 and TRBJ1-6, with D maybe TRBD1 (6 bases). The CDR3 is 16 amino acids. Germline values: CDR1 SGDLS, CDR2 YYNGEE. The V end lost 3 bases, the J end lost 0 bases, and 10 bases lay between the germline ends. The chain's CDR3 is CASSARGNSYNSPLHL. The DNA for the CDR3 is TGTGCCAGCAGCGCAAGGGGGAACTCCTATAATTCACCCCTCCACCTT.

The chain couples TRBV4-3 to TRBJ2-2; D gene unclear. Germline loops: CDR1 LGHNA, CDR2 YSLEER. The ends were cut back, 3 bases at V and 6 bases at J, with 14 bases in the middle. The CDR3 contains 15 residues. The CDR3 coding sequence is TGCGCCAGCAGCCAGGGCGCCGCGAGGTCCGGGGAGCTGTTTTTT. It encodes CASSQGAARSGELFF.

The rearrangement links TRBV14 to TRBJ2-6; D uncertain. The length of the CDR3 is 16 residues. CDR1 SGHDN and CDR2 FVKESK come from the germline V gene. Trimming left V 0 bases short and J 3 bases short, with 9 bases between. The CDR3 coding sequence is TGTGCCAGCAGCCAAGATCAAATCCGTGGGGCCAACGTCCTGACTTTC. Amino acids: CASSQDQIRGANVLTF.

The CDR3 loop reads CSARPRVDRKETQYF. DNA of the CDR3: TGCAGTGCTAGGCCGCGGGTGGACAGAAAAGAGACCCAGTACTTC. The rearrangement links TRBV20-1 to TRBJ2-5, with D perhaps matching TRBD1 (6 bases). The V gene's germline CDR1 is DFQATT and CDR2 SNEGSKA (reference sequence). V lost 3 bases and J 3 bases, leaving 17 bases between the germline ends. The length of the CDR3 is 15 residues.

Only one count was recorded for this clonotype. This chain links TRBV6-2 or TRBV6-3 with TRBJ2-3, with 11 bases aligning to TRBD2. There are 16 residues in the CDR3. Germline V CDR1 and CDR2: MNHEY, SVGEGT. Trimming removed 0 bases from V and 4 bases from J; junction bases left unmatched: 3. CDR3 bases: TGTGCCAGCAGTTACTCGACTAGCGGGGATGCAGATACGCAGTATTTT. Translating it yields CASSYSTSGDADTQYF.

DNA for the CDR3: TGTGCCAGTAGTACCCCCTCCCGGGACAGGCCCTCTGGGGCCAACGTCCTGACTTTC. Its protein product is CASSTPSRDRPSGANVLTF. The gene calls are TRBV19 and TRBJ2-6; 8 nucleotides align to TRBD1. The CDR3 has 19 amino acids. Per germline, CDR1 LNHDA and CDR2 SQIVND (reference sequence). Trimming cost V 4 bases and J 0 bases; bases outside gene matches: 11.

J is TRBJ2-3 and V is TRBV4-3; D unresolved. V was clipped by 4 bases and J by 3 bases, with 11 bases between them. Germline values: CDR1 LGHNA, CDR2 YSLEER. The CDR3 spans 14 residues. CDR3 protein: CASSLEKETDTQYF. The CDR3 nucleotides are TGCGCCAGCAGCCTAGAAAAGGAGACAGATACGCAGTATTTT.

The chain uses TRBV6-5 and TRBJ1-2; weak D call: TRBD1 (5 bases). Germline values: CDR1 MNHEY, CDR2 SVGAGI. Trimming cost V 2 bases and J 7 bases, with 14 bases left between them. The CDR3 sequence is 14 residues long. CDR3 sequence: CASSYQGPGRGYTF. DNA for the CDR3: TGTGCCAGCAGTTACCAGGGACCAGGTCGTGGCTACACCTTC.

There are a few counts of this clonotype. As DNA, the CDR3 is TGCAGTGCTCCTCCCGGCCTCGTGAACACTGAAGCTTTCTTT. This encodes CSAPPGLVNTEAFF. The V call is TRBV20-1, the J call TRBJ1-1; D is undetermined. Germline CDR1 reads DFQATT; CDR2 reads SNEGSKA (reference sequence). V dropped 5 bases and J dropped 0 bases, with 13 bases sitting between them. The CDR3 loop spans 14 amino acids.

V is TRBV6-1 and J is TRBJ2-7, with D hard to call. CDR1 MNHNS and CDR2 SASEGT come from the germline V gene. The CDR3 spans 13 residues. The V end was cut by 7 bases, the J end by 3 bases, with 13 bases between. CDR3: CASIDHNDYEQYF. The CDR3 bases are TGTGCCAGCATAGATCACAACGACTACGAGCAGTACTTC.

This clonotype was counted only a few times. The chain carries TRBV5-1 and TRBJ2-1; tentatively, D is TRBD2 (6 bases). Trimming cost V 0 bases and J 8 bases, with 18 bases left between them. CDR1 and CDR2 from the germline V gene are SGHRS and YFSETQ. This CDR3 is built from 16 residues. The DNA of the CDR3 is TGCGCCAGCAGCTTGGCCCTGGGACTCCAAACCTATGAGCAGTTCTTC. It translates to CASSLALGLQTYEQFF.

The chain joins TRBV20-1 to TRBJ2-5; D uncertain. The V gene lost 3 bases and the J gene lost 5 bases, with 22 bases spanning the gap. CDR3 length: 16 residues. Looked up from germline, CDR1 is DFQATT and CDR2 is SNEGSKA (reference sequence). Written as DNA, the CDR3 is TGCAGTGCTAGTATTGGCGCATTTAGTTCGTGGGAGACCCAGTACTTC. Amino acids: CSASIGAFSSWETQYF.

This clonotype was seen a few times. This rearrangement joins TRBV24-1 to TRBJ2-5; possible D gene TRBD2, 6 bases. V lost 7 bases, J lost 7 bases, and 15 bases lay in between. Germline V lookup: CDR1 KGHDR, CDR2 SFDVKD. This CDR3 region has 13 residues. The CDR3 here is CATSPGTLGTQYF. CDR3 bases: TGTGCCACCAGCCCCGGGACTCTGGGGACCCAGTACTTC.

V is TRBV4-3 and J is TRBJ2-7; tentatively, D is TRBD1 or TRBD2 (5 bases each). This CDR3 is built from 15 residues. Deletions cut 1 base from V and 4 bases from J, with 14 bases between. Germline V gives CDR1 LGHNA, CDR2 YSLEER. CDR3 sequence: CASSQAGAGGYEQYF. Here the CDR3 DNA reads TGCGCCAGCAGCCAAGCCGGGGCAGGCGGTTACGAGCAGTACTTC.

The CDR3: CASSPAEGVKNIQYF. The CDR3, as DNA: TGTGCCAGCAGCCCCGCCGAGGGGGTCAAAAACATTCAGTACTTC. The gene calls are TRBV6-6 and TRBJ2-4; tentatively, D is TRBD1 (6 bases). The V end lost 6 bases, the J end lost 3 bases, and 15 bases lay between the germline ends. This CDR3 comprises 15 residues. CDR1 and CDR2 (germline): MNHNY, SVGAGI (reference sequence).

The rearrangement joins TRBV29-1 to TRBJ2-3; D possibly corresponds to TRBD1 (6 bases). The CDR3 length is 13 residues. The ends were cut back, 1 base at V and 5 bases at J, with 10 bases in the middle. Germline V CDR1 and CDR2: SQVTM, ANQGSEA. The CDR3 DNA reads TGCAGCGTTGAAGCCCCAGGGGAAGATACGCAGTATTTT. The encoded protein is CSVEAPGEDTQYF.

The V gene is TRBV20-1, the J gene TRBJ2-3, with D possibly being TRBD2 (6 bases). This CDR3 has 13 amino acids. CDR1 and CDR2 (germline): DFQATT, SNEGSKA (reference sequence). Trimming took 6 bases from V and 0 from J, leaving 10 bases between them. The CDR3, as DNA: TGCAGTGCATTTAGCGGTAGCACAGATACGCAGTATTTT. This codes for CSAFSGSTDTQYF.

The sample holds one count of this clonotype. V and J are TRBV15 and TRBJ1-2; D is ambiguous. The germline V and J ends were trimmed by 3 bases and 6 bases, with 14 bases remaining between them. Germline CDR1 and CDR2: LNHNV and YYDKDF (reference sequence). This CDR3 is built from 14 residues. The CDR3 region has the DNA TGTGCCACCAGCAGTGATCGGGCAAAGGATGGCTACACCTTC. It specifies CATSSDRAKDGYTF.

The sample holds a few counts of this clonotype. The rearrangement links TRBV20-1 to TRBJ1-2; D is unresolved. The germline gives CDR1 DFQATT, CDR2 SNEGSKA (reference sequence). The CDR3 runs to 13 residues. Between the trimmed V and J ends, which lost 5 bases and 2 bases, there was a span of 12 bases. The CDR3 nucleotides are TGCAGTGCTGCTACCAGGATAAACTATGGCTACACCTTC. Amino acids: CSAATRINYGYTF.

Only one count was recorded for this clonotype. V and J are TRBV3-1 and TRBJ2-1; TRBD2 matches at 8 bases. V shed 0 bases and J 3 bases; nucleotides not matched to a gene: 7. The CDR3 covers 17 residues. Germline V gene sequence: CDR1 LGHDT, CDR2 YNNKEL (reference sequence). CDR3 in amino acids: CASSQDPGGGYYNEQFF. CDR3 coding DNA: TGTGCCAGCAGCCAAGATCCCGGCGGGGGGTACTACAATGAGCAGTTCTTC.

The V gene is TRBV5-1, the J gene TRBJ2-7; 9 bases line up with TRBD2. The V gene's germline CDR1 is SGHRS and CDR2 YFSETQ. The junction had 11 bases not matched to a gene; V was cut back by 6 bases and J by 4 bases. The length of the CDR3 is 15 residues. CDR3 DNA: TGCGCCAGCAAGCTAGCGGGGTCCAGCCTTTACGAGCAGTACTTC. Its protein is CASKLAGSSLYEQYF.

The chain employs TRBV9 and TRBJ1-2, with no clear D. This CDR3 spans 12 amino acids. V was clipped by 0 bases and J by 4 bases, with 4 bases between them. Germline lookup yields CDR1 SGDLS and CDR2 YYNGEE. The CDR3 spells CASSVVVYGYTF. DNA of the CDR3: TGTGCCAGCAGCGTAGTTGTCTATGGCTACACCTTC.

The chain uses TRBV20-1 and TRBJ2-1; 11 positions agree with TRBD1. In germline, CDR1 is DFQATT, CDR2 SNEGSKA (reference sequence). V was clipped by 6 bases and J by 7 bases; unmatched bases: 11. The CDR3 has 15 amino acids. As DNA, the CDR3 is TGCAGTGCACGGGACAGGGGGAAGGTTTTGAATGAGCAGTTCTTC. This sequence encodes CSARDRGKVLNEQFF.

This clonotype has just a few counts. V and J are TRBV2 and TRBJ2-5; 7 positions agree with TRBD1. The CDR3 has 17 amino acids. Germline CDR1 SNHLY, CDR2 FYNNEI. After removal of 2 bases from V and 4 bases from J, the junction contained 13 bases not matched to a gene. This CDR3 reads CASSEFRDSQRTETQYF. The CDR3, as DNA: TGTGCCAGCAGTGAATTTCGGGACAGCCAAAGAACAGAGACCCAGTACTTC.

This chain joins TRBV20-1 and TRBJ1-1; 9 bases align to TRBD1. The CDR3 runs to 14 residues. J gave up 7 bases and V 0 bases, and 6 bases lay outside the gene matches. The V gene's germline CDR1 is DFQATT and CDR2 SNEGSKA (reference sequence). The CDR3 DNA sequence: TGCAGTGCTAGAGACGGACAGGGGCCGTTTGAAGCTTTCTTT. Its protein product is CSARDGQGPFEAFF.

The chain employs TRBV6-1 and TRBJ1-5; possible D gene TRBD1, 6 bases. Germline-derived CDR1 and CDR2 are MNHNS and SASEGT. The CDR3 is made up of 16 amino acids. Deletions cut 4 bases from V and 0 bases from J, with 13 bases between. CDR3 DNA sequence: TGTGCCAGCAGTGTCTACCGGACAGATAGCAATCAGCCCCAGCATTTT. This gives the protein CASSVYRTDSNQPQHF.